The subject of this entry is one T cell receptor beta chain. Using immunoSEQ multiplex PCR, the repertoire was profiled, and TCRdb retains in-frame clones only, with some absent. Seen here are around 77,000 clones, around 93% observed once, and the top ten hold around 5%. The sample belongs to a study of blood T cell repertoires in COVID-19. As for the study in general: The United States, Italy and Spain supplied acute and convalescent COVID-19 samples. From T cells, B-cell-depleted T cells, or PBMCs came the material, which was cDNA or gDNA.

Material for sequencing was peripheral blood. This clonotype originated in a woman aged 55-70 years with active COVID-19.

In DNA form, the CDR3 reads TGTGCCAGCAGCTTAGCCGGGGAGGGGAGCTATGGCTACACCTTC. Amino acid sequence: CASSLAGEGSYGYTF. The chain uses TRBV7-9 and TRBJ1-2; maybe TRBD1 (5 bases). The V and J ends lost 0 bases and 4 bases respectively, with 12 bases between them. The CDR3 is 15 residues long. Germline CDR1 and CDR2: SEHNR and FQNEAQ (reference sequence).